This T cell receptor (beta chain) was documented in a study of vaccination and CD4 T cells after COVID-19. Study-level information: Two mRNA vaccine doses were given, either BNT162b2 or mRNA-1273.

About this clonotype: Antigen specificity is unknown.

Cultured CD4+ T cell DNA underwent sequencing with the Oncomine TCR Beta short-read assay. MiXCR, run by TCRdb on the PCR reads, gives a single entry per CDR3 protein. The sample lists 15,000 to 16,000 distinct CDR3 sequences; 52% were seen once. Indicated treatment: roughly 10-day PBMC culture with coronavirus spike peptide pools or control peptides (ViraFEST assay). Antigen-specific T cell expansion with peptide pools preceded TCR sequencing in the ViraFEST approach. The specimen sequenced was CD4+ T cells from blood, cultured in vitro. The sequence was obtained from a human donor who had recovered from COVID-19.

In nucleotides, the CDR3 is TGTGCCAGCAGTTACCGGGCCAGCGGGGTCCGCTACGAGCAGTACTTC. Translation: CASSYRASGVRYEQYF. This rearrangement joins TRBV6-5 to TRBJ2-7; 7 bases agree with TRBD2. CDR1 and CDR2 from the germline V gene are MNHEY and SVGAGI. With 2 bases clipped from V and 3 bases from J, the junction kept 10 bases outside the gene matches. The CDR3 covers 16 residues.